The clone carrying this TCR beta chain has a single count. These data belong to a study of blood T cell repertoires in COVID-19. Study-wide background: PBMCs, B-cell-depleted T cells, or T cells were the source of the cDNA or gDNA that made up the material.

This CDR3 region has 14 residues. With V trimmed by 4 bases and J by 7 bases, 6 bases remained unmatched. The V gene's germline CDR1 is SGHNT and CDR2 YYREEE (reference sequence). TCRdb keeps only in-frame clones here, not all; method: immunoSEQ multiplex PCR. The sample lists over 110,000 clones; about 91% were seen once. The TCR comes from a human donor in a cohort sampled during active COVID-19. The V and J genes are TRBV5-4 and TRBJ1-4; 8 positions match TRBD1. The sample taken for sequencing was peripheral blood. CDR3 region: CASSRTGMGEKLFF. Here the CDR3 DNA reads TGTGCCAGCAGCCGGACAGGGATGGGTGAAAAACTGTTTTTT. The full variable domain, rest sourced from reference TRBV5-4 and TRBJ1-4, is ETGVTQSPTHLIKTRGQQVTLRCSSQSGHNTVSWYQQALGQGPQFIFQYYREEENGRGNFPPRFSGLQFPNYSSELNVNALELDDSALYLCASSRTGMGEKLFFGSGTQLSVL.